A selection of T cell receptor beta chains follows, all from one sample in a study of T cells after posttransplantation cyclophosphamide. The data were produced by immunoSEQ multiplex PCR, yet TCRdb's version contains in-frame clones alone and is incomplete. The sample lists tens of thousands of clones, just under 80% occurring once. The sequences come from CD4+ T cells sorted from blood, collected roughly 2,000 days after a stem cell transplant with posttransplant cyclophosphamide. The receptors were sampled from a female patient aged 40-50 years who received an allogeneic stem cell transplant from a related donor, was CMV-positive, and had no GVHD. The T cells may come from the graft donor. The conserved cysteine and the conserved F or W are not part of the CDR3 here. The size field is filled for only some rows; it gives once, few, many or a size class.

CDR3 length: 12; clone size: -; J gene: TRBJ1-2; V gene: TRBV10-3; CDR3 protein: AISEGRGNYGYT
CDR3 length: 13; clone size: -; J gene: TRBJ2-2; V gene: TRBV28; CDR3 protein: ASSFIDRITGELF
CDR3 length: 13; clone size: medium-sized; J gene: TRBJ1-6; V gene: TRBV19; CDR3 protein: ASSIERTGRSPLH
CDR3 length: 14; clone size: -; J gene: TRBJ1-4; V gene: TRBV10-3; CDR3 protein: AISQHTGKFHEKLF
CDR3 length: 13; clone size: few; J gene: TRBJ1-3; V gene: TRBV16; CDR3 protein: ASSRASGSGNTIY
CDR3 length: 13; clone size: few; J gene: TRBJ1-6; V gene: TRBV9; CDR3 protein: ASSVGPRNNSPLH
CDR3 length: 12; clone size: -; J gene: TRBJ1-2; V gene: TRBV19; CDR3 protein: ASSISTGHYGYT
CDR3 length: 12; clone size: -; J gene: TRBJ2-2; V gene: TRBV2; CDR3 protein: ASSGGENTGELF
CDR3 length: 14; clone size: once; J gene: TRBJ2-5; V gene: TRBV9; CDR3 protein: ASSVAGGRGQETQY
CDR3 length: 12; clone size: -; J gene: TRBJ1-3; V gene: TRBV7-2; CDR3 protein: ASSSRVDGNTIY
CDR3 length: 14; clone size: -; J gene: TRBJ1-6; V gene: TRBV19; CDR3 protein: ASSIGTGTGNSPLH
CDR3 length: 13; clone size: -; J gene: TRBJ2-7; V gene: TRBV7-9; CDR3 protein: ASSLLAGDSYEQY
CDR3 length: 11; clone size: -; J gene: TRBJ1-1; V gene: TRBV19; CDR3 protein: ASSILGNTEAF
CDR3 length: 12; clone size: -; J gene: TRBJ2-7; V gene: TRBV21-1; CDR3 protein: ASGSPDRPYEQY
CDR3 length: 14; clone size: few; J gene: TRBJ1-4; V gene: TRBV2; CDR3 protein: ASSERGRGANEKLF
CDR3 length: 15; clone size: few; J gene: TRBJ2-1; V gene: TRBV14; CDR3 protein: ASSPRGLAGAPNEQF
CDR3 length: 14; clone size: -; J gene: TRBJ2-1; V gene: TRBV25-1; CDR3 protein: ASSRVGTGPYNEQF
CDR3 length: 14; clone size: -; J gene: TRBJ2-5; V gene: TRBV7-2; CDR3 protein: ASSLEGTSVWETQY
CDR3 length: 12; clone size: -; J gene: TRBJ2-3; V gene: TRBV5-1; CDR3 protein: ASFSGGKEHTQY
CDR3 length: 12; clone size: once; J gene: TRBJ2-3; V gene: TRBV5-4; CDR3 protein: ASSWRTSEDTQY
CDR3 length: 16; clone size: -; J gene: TRBJ1-5; V gene: TRBV19; CDR3 protein: ASSPARQDLGGNQPQH
CDR3 length: 16; clone size: few; J gene: TRBJ1-6; V gene: TRBV13; CDR3 protein: ASSLGRDGSSYNSPLH
CDR3 length: 12; clone size: -; J gene: TRBJ2-3; V gene: TRBV7-9; CDR3 protein: ASIPSGSTDTQY
CDR3 length: 12; clone size: few; J gene: TRBJ2-5; V gene: TRBV18; CDR3 protein: ASSPPSGWETQY
CDR3 length: 12; clone size: once; J gene: TRBJ2-4; V gene: TRBV7-9; CDR3 protein: ASSLRQGRDIQY
CDR3 length: 14; clone size: -; J gene: TRBJ1-4; V gene: TRBV6-1; CDR3 protein: ASSEALTGYGEKLF
CDR3 length: 12; clone size: -; J gene: TRBJ2-7; V gene: TRBV5-4; CDR3 protein: ASSSPGQGYEQY
CDR3 length: 14; clone size: -; J gene: TRBJ1-1; V gene: TRBV5-1; CDR3 protein: ASSGGTETMNTEAF
CDR3 length: 14; clone size: -; J gene: TRBJ2-7; V gene: TRBV6-1; CDR3 protein: ASSEDRTGSSYEQY
CDR3 length: 13; clone size: -; J gene: TRBJ2-3; V gene: TRBV9; CDR3 protein: ASSVTHGAPDTQY
CDR3 length: 14; clone size: -; J gene: TRBJ2-7; V gene: TRBV28; CDR3 protein: ASSAPGQKVSYEQY
CDR3 length: 16; clone size: once; J gene: TRBJ2-1; V gene: TRBV7-8; CDR3 protein: ASSSPSGVSYIDNEQF
CDR3 length: 13; clone size: -; J gene: TRBJ1-5; V gene: TRBV6-1; CDR3 protein: ASSELTGANQPQH
CDR3 length: 14; clone size: -; J gene: TRBJ2-1; V gene: TRBV4-1; CDR3 protein: ASSQPLAGGGNEQF
CDR3 length: 13; clone size: -; J gene: TRBJ2-1; V gene: TRBV18; CDR3 protein: ASFRGGVSYNEQF
CDR3 length: 12; clone size: -; J gene: TRBJ2-3; V gene: TRBV7-9; CDR3 protein: ASSSTTPTDTQY
CDR3 length: 13; clone size: -; J gene: TRBJ2-5; V gene: TRBV5-6; CDR3 protein: ASSLWDRGGETQY
CDR3 length: 14; clone size: -; J gene: TRBJ2-1; V gene: TRBV7-6; CDR3 protein: ASSLFGTGVYNEQF
CDR3 length: 10; clone size: few; J gene: TRBJ1-1; V gene: TRBV29-1; CDR3 protein: SVQGFSTEAF
CDR3 length: 15; clone size: -; J gene: TRBJ1-1; V gene: TRBV19; CDR3 protein: ASSTLGSQGAPAEAF
CDR3 length: 11; clone size: -; J gene: TRBJ2-5; V gene: TRBV11-3; CDR3 protein: ASSITGVGTQY
CDR3 length: 12; clone size: -; J gene: TRBJ1-2; V gene: TRBV6-6; CDR3 protein: ASSYEGVRDGYT
CDR3 length: 12; clone size: -; J gene: TRBJ1-2; V gene: TRBV29-1; CDR3 protein: SVLDGGANYGYT
CDR3 length: 11; clone size: few; J gene: TRBJ1-6; V gene: TRBV7-2; CDR3 protein: ASGQGFNSPLH
CDR3 length: 13; clone size: once; J gene: TRBJ2-7; V gene: TRBV11-1; CDR3 protein: ASSPGTSGLYEQY
CDR3 length: 13; clone size: -; J gene: TRBJ2-7; V gene: TRBV18; CDR3 protein: ASSPDRGASYEQY
CDR3 length: 13; clone size: once; J gene: TRBJ2-1; V gene: TRBV19; CDR3 protein: ASTRRWGGNNEQF
CDR3 length: 12; clone size: once; J gene: TRBJ2-5; V gene: TRBV10-1; CDR3 protein: ASSEKAGEETQY
CDR3 length: 12; clone size: -; J gene: TRBJ2-2; V gene: TRBV5-1; CDR3 protein: ASSLETGTGELF
CDR3 length: 13; clone size: -; J gene: TRBJ2-1; V gene: TRBV7-3; CDR3 protein: ASSLTGLRTGEQF
CDR3 length: 13; clone size: -; J gene: TRBJ2-3; V gene: TRBV4-2; CDR3 protein: ASSQRAGGTDTQY
CDR3 length: 15; clone size: -; J gene: TRBJ1-5; V gene: TRBV18; CDR3 protein: ASSPYTTGSSNQPQH
CDR3 length: 12; clone size: once; J gene: TRBJ1-5; V gene: TRBV11-2; CDR3 protein: ASSLAGGNQPQH
CDR3 length: 11; clone size: -; J gene: TRBJ2-7; V gene: TRBV21-1; CDR3 protein: ATQTGEGYEQY
CDR3 length: 11; clone size: once; J gene: TRBJ2-3; V gene: TRBV6-5; CDR3 protein: ASRREGTDTQY
CDR3 length: 16; clone size: -; J gene: TRBJ1-5; V gene: TRBV2; CDR3 protein: ASSEKVVGTALNQPQH